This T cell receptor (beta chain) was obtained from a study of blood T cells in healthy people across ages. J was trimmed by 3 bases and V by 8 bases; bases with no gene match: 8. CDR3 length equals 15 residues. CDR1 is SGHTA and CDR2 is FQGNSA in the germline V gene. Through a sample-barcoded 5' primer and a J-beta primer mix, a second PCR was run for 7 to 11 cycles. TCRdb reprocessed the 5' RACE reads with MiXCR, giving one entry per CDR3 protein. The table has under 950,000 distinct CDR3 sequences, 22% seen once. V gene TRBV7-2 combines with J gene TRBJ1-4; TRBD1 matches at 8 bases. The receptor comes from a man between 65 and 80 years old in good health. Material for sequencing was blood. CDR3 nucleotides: TGTGCCAGCCAACAGGGGGGGCTTGCTAATGAAAAACTGTTTTTT. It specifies CASQQGGLANEKLFF.